The sequence of this TCR beta chain was determined in a study of T cell repertoires in cytomegalovirus infection. About the research overall: CMV infection and matching HLA type were both indicated by public TCR beta signatures.

Between the trimmed V and J ends, which lost 4 bases and 1 base, there was a span of 10 bases. The CDR3 has 14 residues. A single record per CDR3 protein comes from TCRdb applying MiXCR to the reads. The sample holds approximately 400,000 distinct CDR3 sequences, around 32% seen once. Points from the study as a whole: Across the ex vivo response, the dominant clonotypes were HLA-C-restricted CMV-specific TCR beta clonotypes. The cumulative frequency of public TCR beta families identified carriers of CMV plus the relevant HLA.

This clonotype was counted a few times. As yet, its antigen is unknown. V usage is TRBV12-3 or TRBV12-4 and J usage is TRBJ1-1; D unresolved. The sequence was obtained from a human donor in good health (CMV status not recorded). Some clones in this sample may be carry-over from other donors' samples. The specimen was PBMCs. CDR3 sequence (DNA): TGTGCCAGCAGTTCTCAGTCATGGAACACTGAAGCTTTCTTT. This gives the protein CASSSQSWNTEAFF.